The 3 T cell receptor beta chains reported below all come from one sample, sequenced in a study of cytomegalovirus exposure and HLA in healthy donors (dated by TCRdb to 2016 to 2017). Libraries were made using the immunoSEQ multiplex PCR assay. For the multiplex PCR, a mixture combining 60 forward primers for TCR Vbeta segments and 13 reverse primers for TCR Jbeta segments was used. Sourced from immuneACCESS, this table was stored by TCRdb with only in-frame sequences that have V and J called. A share of the clones is absent; for the studies checked, an unresolved V gene accounts for under half, and the remainder has no known explanation. Counted in this sample were roughly 250,000 clones; about 80% of them appeared once. The leading ten clones occupy 0.3% to 0.35% of the sample. Input material: PBMCs. These receptors all come from a girl aged 2-10 years in good health and CMV-seronegative.

The chain recombines TRBV7-9 with TRBJ1-1; D call uncertain. The CDR3 length is 12 residues. The V and J ends lost 2 bases and 9 bases respectively, with 10 bases between them. The germline V gene has CDR1 SEHNR and CDR2 FQNEAQ (reference sequence). CDR3 sequence reads: CASSLHSGQAFF. The CDR3 nucleotides read TGTGCCAGCAGCTTACATTCGGGTCAAGCTTTCTTT.

J is TRBJ1-6 and V is TRBV11-2; 7 bases are shared with TRBD1. This CDR3 comprises 14 residues. V dropped 0 bases and J dropped 7; count of bases not matched to a gene: 0. Germline V lookup: CDR1 SGHAT, CDR2 FQNNGV. The CDR3 sequence is CASSLEQGNSPLHF. The CDR3 DNA reads as TGTGCCAGCAGCTTAGAACAGGGGAATTCACCCCTCCACTTT.

V is TRBV5-8 and J is TRBJ2-5; 8 bases are a match to TRBD2. CDR3 length equals 15 residues. CDR1 SGHTS and CDR2 YDEGEE come from the germline V gene. V was pared by 3 bases and J by 5 bases, with 9 bases of the junction left unmatched. The CDR3 loop is CASSSGGGYRETQYF. The CDR3 DNA reads TGTGCCAGCAGCTCCGGGGGGGGGTATCGTGAGACCCAGTACTTC.